The source of this TCR beta chain is a study of somatic mutations in cytotoxic T cells in rheumatoid arthritis. Study-level background: Patient blood (approximately 30 ml EDTA) was drawn right after diagnosis, before any treatment. Study-level points and caveats: There were about an eighth of the roughly 65 patients in whom the largest CD8+ clone exceeded 20% of CD8+ cells. Antigens targeted by the expanded CD8+ clones were unknown.

About this clone itself: Its target is not known.

V was clipped by 6 bases and J by 7 bases; unmatched bases: 5. In germline, CDR1 is SNHLY, CDR2 FYNNEI. The CDR3 has 15 amino acids. TCRdb's copy holds only in-frame clones and misses some; the assay was immunoSEQ multiplex PCR. The table includes approximately 15,000 clones, less than 85% detected once. The origin of this receptor is an adult with rheumatoid arthritis. This sequence joins TRBV2 and TRBJ2-2; 13 bases fit TRBD2. The specimen sequenced was CD8+ T cells sorted from blood. CDR3 nucleotides: TGTGCCAGCAGGACGGGGACTAGCGGGGTCGGGGAGCTGTTTTTT. The encoded protein is CASRTGTSGVGELFF.